The rows below give T cell receptor beta chains drawn from one sample of a study of blood T cell repertoires in COVID-19. Method: immunoSEQ multiplex PCR; TCRdb's copy keeps in-frame clones and lacks some. Of roughly 200,000 clones listed, 87% were seen once; the top ten hold approximately 6.2%. Sequencing was performed on peripheral blood. These receptors came from a man aged 60 to 69 who had recovered from COVID-19. Both conserved end residues are part of each CDR3. Only part of the rows carry a size: once, few, many, or a class if the clone is expanded.

clone_size j_call v_call cdr3_aa
- TRBJ1-4 TRBV28 CASSLPRPTNEKLFF
- TRBJ2-3 TRBV11-3 CASSRDPGQGGDTQYF
- TRBJ2-5 TRBV7-2 CASRVSGGSEKTQYF
- TRBJ2-1 TRBV16 CASSHRSPLSYNEQFF
- TRBJ1-2 TRBV30 CAWNLGRGYGYTF
once TRBJ1-6 TRBV28 CASSPDRDGLNSPLHF
- TRBJ2-5 TRBV7-9 CASSLGPIETQYF
- TRBJ1-5 TRBV7-9 CASSLEGGGTGNQPQHF
once TRBJ2-1 TRBV7-2 CASIRTPGENEQFF
once TRBJ1-5 TRBV19 CASAPRDSNQPQHF
- TRBJ1-4 TRBV29-1 CSVSRQSNEKLFF
once TRBJ2-1 TRBV5-1 CASRRGGDNEQFF
- TRBJ2-1 TRBV11-3 CASSPLFDRGGEQFF
- TRBJ1-2 TRBV4-3 CASSQDLGTYNGYTF
- TRBJ1-4 TRBV19 CASSIRDRGQEKLFF
once TRBJ2-5 TRBV5-4 CASSPFRGGETQYF
- TRBJ1-4 TRBV2 CASSETRTGEVRVF
- TRBJ1-2 TRBV28 CAIGVQSGQGYTF
- TRBJ1-1 TRBV28 CASITVGGLDTEAFF
- TRBJ1-2 TRBV30 CAWSFQGARYGYTF
- TRBJ2-5 TRBV3-1/TRBV3-2 CASSQGRGFETQYF
many TRBJ1-1 TRBV5-1 CASSLSGKKDTEAFF
- TRBJ2-2 TRBV5-1 CASSLVPGTGELFF
- TRBJ2-7 TRBV18 CASSKGRGGDEQYF
- TRBJ1-6 TRBV5-4 CASTEQGGGSSPLHF
- TRBJ2-2 TRBV15 CATTRHGQANTGELFF
- TRBJ2-2 TRBV23-1 CASSHRGQGADTGELFF
- TRBJ2-7 TRBV2 CASSDSDPGGYEQYF
- TRBJ2-7 TRBV2 CASRNDRANSYEQYF
- TRBJ1-2 TRBV19 CASSRGTDGGQDYGYTF
once TRBJ2-1 TRBV28 CATLPSTAAAYNEQFF
- TRBJ2-6 TRBV5-1 CASSPVPGANVLTF
- TRBJ1-5 TRBV30 CGVGQGGNQPQHF
- TRBJ2-2 TRBV30 CAWSRGLATGELFF
- TRBJ2-1 TRBV5-1 CASSLRASGVYNEQFF
- TRBJ2-5 TRBV3-1/TRBV3-2 CASSQDGRGGGETQYF
- TRBJ2-7 TRBV6-6 CASRGGTYEQYF
- TRBJ1-1 TRBV6-6 CASSSGFRGRNTEAFF
- TRBJ2-2 TRBV16 CASTSRGGLAENEVGELFF
- TRBJ2-3 TRBV7-9 CASSLAPGLDTDTQYF
once TRBJ2-2 TRBV7-8 CASSLQGAGGNGELFF
many TRBJ2-7 TRBV27 CASSLSQGLSYEQYF
- TRBJ2-5 TRBV9 CASSVESGGETQYF
- TRBJ2-7 TRBV2 CASRPTSGSYEQYF
- TRBJ2-1 TRBV12-3/TRBV12-4 CASSPLALEQFF
- TRBJ1-4 TRBV6-5 CASRVTGSYEKLFF
- TRBJ1-1 TRBV6-5 CASSYGSTVNTEAFF
- TRBJ1-4 TRBV7-9 CASSPPGRGNEKLFF
- TRBJ2-4 TRBV6-5 CASSPRGQGMDIQYF